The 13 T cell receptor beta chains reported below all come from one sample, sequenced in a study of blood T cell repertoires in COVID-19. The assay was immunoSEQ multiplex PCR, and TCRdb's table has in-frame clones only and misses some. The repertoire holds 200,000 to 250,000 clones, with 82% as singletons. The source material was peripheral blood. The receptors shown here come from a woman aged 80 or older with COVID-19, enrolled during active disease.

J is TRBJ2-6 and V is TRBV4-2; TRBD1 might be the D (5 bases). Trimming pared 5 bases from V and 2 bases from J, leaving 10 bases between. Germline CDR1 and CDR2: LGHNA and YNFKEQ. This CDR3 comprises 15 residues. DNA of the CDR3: TGTGCCAGCAGCTCGCAGGGTCCTGGGGCCAACGTCCTGACTTTC. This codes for CASSSQGPGANVLTF.

CDR3 sequence (DNA): TGTGCCAGCAGCGGTACAGGGGGCAACAAAAACATTCAGTACTTC. Translated: CASSGTGGNKNIQYF. The chain links TRBV2 to TRBJ2-4; TRBD1 matches at 9 bases. Germline CDR1 is SNHLY and CDR2 is FYNNEI. V gave up 6 bases and J gave up 3 bases; unmatched junction bases: 6. The CDR3 is 15 residues long.

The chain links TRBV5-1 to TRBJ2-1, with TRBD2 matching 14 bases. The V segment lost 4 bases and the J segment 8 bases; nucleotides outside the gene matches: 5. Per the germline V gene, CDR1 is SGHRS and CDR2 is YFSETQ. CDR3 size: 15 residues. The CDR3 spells CASSPRLAGGDEQFF. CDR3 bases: TGCGCCAGCAGCCCACGACTAGCGGGAGGGGATGAGCAGTTCTTC.

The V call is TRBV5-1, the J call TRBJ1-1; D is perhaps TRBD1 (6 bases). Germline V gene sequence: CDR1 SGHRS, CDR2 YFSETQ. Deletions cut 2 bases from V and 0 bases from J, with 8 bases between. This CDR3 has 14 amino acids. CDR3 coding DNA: TGCGCCAGCAGCTTATACAGGGTGAACACTGAAGCTTTCTTT. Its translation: CASSLYRVNTEAFF. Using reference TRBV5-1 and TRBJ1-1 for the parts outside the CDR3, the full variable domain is KAGVTQTPRYLIKTRGQQVTLSCSPISGHRSVSWYQQTPGQGLQFLFEYFSETQRNKGNFPGRFSGRQFSNSRSEMNVSTLELGDSALYLCASSLYRVNTEAFFGQGTRLTVV.

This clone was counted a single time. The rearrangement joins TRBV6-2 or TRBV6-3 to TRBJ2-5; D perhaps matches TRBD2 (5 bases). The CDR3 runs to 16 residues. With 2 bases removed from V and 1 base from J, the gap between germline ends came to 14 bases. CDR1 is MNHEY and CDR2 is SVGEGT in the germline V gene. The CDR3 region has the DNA TGTGCCAGCAGTTACGGGTCCGCTAGCCCCCAAGAGACCCAGTACTTC. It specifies CASSYGSASPQETQYF.

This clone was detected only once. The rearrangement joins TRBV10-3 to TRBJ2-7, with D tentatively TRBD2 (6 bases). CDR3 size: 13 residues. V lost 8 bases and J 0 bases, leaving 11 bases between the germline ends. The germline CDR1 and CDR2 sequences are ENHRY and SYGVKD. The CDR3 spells CAIRDSSSYEQYF. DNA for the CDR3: TGTGCCATCCGGGACTCGAGCTCCTACGAGCAGTACTTC.

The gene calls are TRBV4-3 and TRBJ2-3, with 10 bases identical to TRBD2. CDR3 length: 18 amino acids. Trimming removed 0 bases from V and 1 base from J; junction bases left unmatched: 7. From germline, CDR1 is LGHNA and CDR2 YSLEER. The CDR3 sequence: CASSQDRTSGVGTDTQYF. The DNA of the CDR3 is TGCGCCAGCAGCCAAGATCGGACTAGCGGAGTGGGCACAGATACGCAGTATTTT.

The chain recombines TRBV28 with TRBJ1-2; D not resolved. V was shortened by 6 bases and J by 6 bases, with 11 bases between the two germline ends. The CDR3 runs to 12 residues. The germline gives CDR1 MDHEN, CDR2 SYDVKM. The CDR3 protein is CASSRSRDGYTF. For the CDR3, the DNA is TGTGCCAGCAGCCGATCCCGGGATGGCTACACCTTC.

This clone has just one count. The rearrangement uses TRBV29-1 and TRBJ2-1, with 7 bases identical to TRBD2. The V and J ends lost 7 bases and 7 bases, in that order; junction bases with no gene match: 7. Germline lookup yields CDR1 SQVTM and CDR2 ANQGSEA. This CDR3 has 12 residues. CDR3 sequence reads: CSARPGGNEQFF. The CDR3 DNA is TGCAGCGCTCGCCCCGGGGGGAATGAGCAGTTCTTC.

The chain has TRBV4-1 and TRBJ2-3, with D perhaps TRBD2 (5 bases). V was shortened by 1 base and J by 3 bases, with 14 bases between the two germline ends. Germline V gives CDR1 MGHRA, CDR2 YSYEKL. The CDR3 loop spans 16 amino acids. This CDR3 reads CASSQVTGLITDTQYF. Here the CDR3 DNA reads TGCGCCAGCAGCCAAGTGACGGGGTTGATAACAGATACGCAGTATTTT.

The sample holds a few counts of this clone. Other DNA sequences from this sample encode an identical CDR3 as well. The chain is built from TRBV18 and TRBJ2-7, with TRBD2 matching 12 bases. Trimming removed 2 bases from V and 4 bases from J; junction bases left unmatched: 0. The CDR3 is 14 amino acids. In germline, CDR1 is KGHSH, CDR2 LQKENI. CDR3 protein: CASSPGTSGYEQYF. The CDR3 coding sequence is TGTGCCAGCTCACCAGGGACTAGCGGGTACGAGCAGTACTTC.

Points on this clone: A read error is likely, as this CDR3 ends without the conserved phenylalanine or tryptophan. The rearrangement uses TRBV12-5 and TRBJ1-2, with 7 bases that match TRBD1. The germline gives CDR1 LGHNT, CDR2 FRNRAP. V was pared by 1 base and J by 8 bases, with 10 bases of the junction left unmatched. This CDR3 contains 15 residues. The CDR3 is CASGLGIRGASGYTL. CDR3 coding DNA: TGTGCTAGTGGTTTGGGCATCAGGGGGGCCTCAGGCTACACCCTC.

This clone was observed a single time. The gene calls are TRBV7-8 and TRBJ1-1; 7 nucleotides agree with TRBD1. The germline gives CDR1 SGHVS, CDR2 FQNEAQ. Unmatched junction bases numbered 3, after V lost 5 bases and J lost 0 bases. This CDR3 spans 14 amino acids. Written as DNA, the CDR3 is TGTGCCAGCAGCCGGGGACAGCTGAACACTGAAGCTTTCTTT. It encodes CASSRGQLNTEAFF.